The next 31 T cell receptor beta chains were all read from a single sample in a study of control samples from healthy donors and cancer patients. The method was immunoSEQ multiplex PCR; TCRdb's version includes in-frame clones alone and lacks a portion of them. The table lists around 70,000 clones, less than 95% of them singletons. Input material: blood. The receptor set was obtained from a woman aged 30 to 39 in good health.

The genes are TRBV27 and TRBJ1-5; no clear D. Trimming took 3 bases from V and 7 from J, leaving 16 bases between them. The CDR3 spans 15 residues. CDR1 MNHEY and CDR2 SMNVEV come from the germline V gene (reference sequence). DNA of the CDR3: TGTGCCAGCAGTTTTAATGGTAACATCAGGCAGCCCCAGCATTTT. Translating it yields CASSFNGNIRQPQHF.

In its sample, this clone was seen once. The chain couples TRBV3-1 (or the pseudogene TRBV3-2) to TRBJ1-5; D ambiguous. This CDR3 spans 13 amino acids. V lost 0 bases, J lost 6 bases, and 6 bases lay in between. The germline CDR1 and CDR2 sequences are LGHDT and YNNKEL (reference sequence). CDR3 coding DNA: TGTGCCAGCAGCCAAGATCTAAGTCAGCCCCAGCATTTT. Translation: CASSQDLSQPQHF.

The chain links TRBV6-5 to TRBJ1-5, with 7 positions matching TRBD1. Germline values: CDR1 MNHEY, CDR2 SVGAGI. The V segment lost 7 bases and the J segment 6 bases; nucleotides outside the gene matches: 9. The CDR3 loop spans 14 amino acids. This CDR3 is CASNPQGGFQPQHF. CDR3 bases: TGTGCCAGCAATCCCCAGGGGGGGTTTCAGCCCCAGCATTTT.

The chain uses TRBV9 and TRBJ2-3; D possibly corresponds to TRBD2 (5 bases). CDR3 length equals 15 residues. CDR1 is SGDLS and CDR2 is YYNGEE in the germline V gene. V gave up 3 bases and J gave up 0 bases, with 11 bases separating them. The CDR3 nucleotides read TGTGCCAGCAGCGCCGGGATAACTAGCACAGATACGCAGTATTTT. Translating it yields CASSAGITSTDTQYF.

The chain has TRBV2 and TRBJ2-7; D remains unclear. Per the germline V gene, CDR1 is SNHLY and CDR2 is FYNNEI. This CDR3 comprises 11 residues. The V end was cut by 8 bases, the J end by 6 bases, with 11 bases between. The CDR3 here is CASLTRSEQYF. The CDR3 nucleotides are TGTGCCAGCCTCACGCGGAGCGAGCAGTACTTC. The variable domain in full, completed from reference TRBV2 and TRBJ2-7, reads EPEVTQTPSHQVTQMGQEVILRCVPISNHLYFYWYRQILGQKVEFLVSFYNNEISEKSEIFDDQFSVERPDGSNFTLKIRSTKLEDSAMYFCASLTRSEQYFGPGTRLTVT.

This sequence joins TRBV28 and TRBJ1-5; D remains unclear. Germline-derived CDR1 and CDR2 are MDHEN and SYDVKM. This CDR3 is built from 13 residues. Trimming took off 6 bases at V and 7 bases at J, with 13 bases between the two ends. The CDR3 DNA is TGTGCCAGCAGGATCCAACCTTGGCAGCCCCAGCATTTT. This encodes CASRIQPWQPQHF.

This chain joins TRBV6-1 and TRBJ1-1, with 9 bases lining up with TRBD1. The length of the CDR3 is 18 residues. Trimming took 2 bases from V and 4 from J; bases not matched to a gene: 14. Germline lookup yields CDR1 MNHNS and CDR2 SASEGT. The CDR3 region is CASSEFDGTGLRSTEAFF. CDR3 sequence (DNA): TGTGCCAGCAGTGAATTTGACGGGACAGGGCTTCGTAGCACTGAAGCTTTCTTT.

CDR3 region: CASGNRGRTNTEAFF. The CDR3 region has the DNA TGTGCCAGCGGAAACAGGGGGCGAACGAACACTGAAGCTTTCTTT. V usage is TRBV28 and J usage is TRBJ1-1; 9 bases map to TRBD1. V lost 8 bases and J lost 1; bases outside the gene matches: 8. The CDR3 is 15 amino acids. Germline assignment: CDR1 MDHEN and CDR2 SYDVKM.

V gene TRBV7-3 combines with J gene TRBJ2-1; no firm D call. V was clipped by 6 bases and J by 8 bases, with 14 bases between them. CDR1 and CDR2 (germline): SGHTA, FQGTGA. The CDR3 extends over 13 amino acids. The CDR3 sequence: CASRYGDGDEQFF. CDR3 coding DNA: TGTGCCAGCAGATATGGGGATGGCGATGAGCAGTTCTTC.

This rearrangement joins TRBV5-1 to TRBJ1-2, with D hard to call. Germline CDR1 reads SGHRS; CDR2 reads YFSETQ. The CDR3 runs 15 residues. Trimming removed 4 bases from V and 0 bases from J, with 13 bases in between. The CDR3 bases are TGCGCCAGCAGCGTTCGGGGTTCCCCTAACTATGGCTACACCTTC. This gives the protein CASSVRGSPNYGYTF.

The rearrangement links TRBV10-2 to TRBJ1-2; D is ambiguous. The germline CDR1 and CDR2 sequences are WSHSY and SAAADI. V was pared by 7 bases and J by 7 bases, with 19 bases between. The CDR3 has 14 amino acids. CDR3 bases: TGCGCCAGCAAGGAGGAGATCATATCGGCTGGCTACACCTTC. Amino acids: CASKEEIISAGYTF.

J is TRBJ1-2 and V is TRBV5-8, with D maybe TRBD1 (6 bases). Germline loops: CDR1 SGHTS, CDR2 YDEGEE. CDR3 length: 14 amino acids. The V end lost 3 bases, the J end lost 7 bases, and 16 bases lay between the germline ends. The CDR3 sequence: CASSSQLTGRGYTF. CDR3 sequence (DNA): TGTGCCAGCAGCTCCCAGCTGACAGGACGTGGCTACACCTTC. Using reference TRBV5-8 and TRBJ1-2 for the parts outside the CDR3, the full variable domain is EAGVTQSPTHLIKTRGQQATLRCSPISGHTSVYWYQQALGLGLQFLLWYDEGEERNRGNFPPRFSGRQFPNYSSELNVNALELEDSALYLCASSSQLTGRGYTFGSGTRLTVV.

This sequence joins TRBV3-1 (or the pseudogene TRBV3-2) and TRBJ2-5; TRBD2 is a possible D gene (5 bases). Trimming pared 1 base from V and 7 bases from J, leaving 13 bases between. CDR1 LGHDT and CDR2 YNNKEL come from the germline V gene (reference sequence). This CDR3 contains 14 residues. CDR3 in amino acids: CASSQVPGSGTQYF. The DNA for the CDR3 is TGTGCCAGCAGCCAAGTACCGGGGTCTGGGACCCAGTACTTC.

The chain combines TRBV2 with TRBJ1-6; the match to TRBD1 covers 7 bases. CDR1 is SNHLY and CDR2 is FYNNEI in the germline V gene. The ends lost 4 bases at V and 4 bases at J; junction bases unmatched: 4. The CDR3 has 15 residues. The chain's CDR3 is CASSAEGAYNSPLHF. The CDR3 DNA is TGTGCCAGCAGTGCTGAGGGGGCTTATAATTCACCCCTCCACTTT. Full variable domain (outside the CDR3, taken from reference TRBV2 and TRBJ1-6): EPEVTQTPSHQVTQMGQEVILRCVPISNHLYFYWYRQILGQKVEFLVSFYNNEISEKSEIFDDQFSVERPDGSNFTLKIRSTKLEDSAMYFCASSAEGAYNSPLHFGNGTRLTVT.

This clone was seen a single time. CDR3: CASSQGHLNYGYTF. In DNA, the CDR3 is TGTGCCAGCAGCCAAGGACATCTAAACTATGGCTACACCTTC. The rearrangement uses TRBV7-6 and TRBJ1-2; a weak D match, TRBD1 (5 bases). V lost 5 bases to trimming and J lost 2 bases, with 12 bases between them. CDR3 length equals 14 residues. Germline assignment: CDR1 SGHVS and CDR2 FNYEAQ.

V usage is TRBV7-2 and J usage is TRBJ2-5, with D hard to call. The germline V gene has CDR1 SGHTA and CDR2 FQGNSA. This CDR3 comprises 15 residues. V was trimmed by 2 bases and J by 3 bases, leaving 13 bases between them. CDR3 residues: CASSLPAQPEETQYF. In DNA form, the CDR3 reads TGTGCCAGCAGCTTACCTGCTCAACCTGAAGAGACCCAGTACTTC.

CDR3 bases: TGTGCCAGCAGCCCAAGGGGAGGTCTCATATCGGGCTCCTACGAGCAGTACTTC. As protein: CASSPRGGLISGSYEQYF. This sequence joins TRBV7-2 and TRBJ2-7, with D possibly matching TRBD2 (6 bases). Deletions cut 5 bases from V and 0 bases from J, with 23 bases between. CDR3 length: 18 residues. In germline, CDR1 is SGHTA, CDR2 FQGNSA.

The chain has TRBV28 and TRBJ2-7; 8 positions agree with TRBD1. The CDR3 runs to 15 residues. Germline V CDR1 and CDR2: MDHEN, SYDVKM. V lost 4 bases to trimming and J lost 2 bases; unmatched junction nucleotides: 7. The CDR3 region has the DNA TGTGCCAGCAGTTCCTTGGGGACAGGCGCCTACGAGCAGTACTTC. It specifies CASSSLGTGAYEQYF. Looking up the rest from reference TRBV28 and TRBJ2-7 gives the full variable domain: DVKVTQSSRYLVKRTGEKVFLECVQDMDHENMFWYRQDPGLGLRLIYFSYDVKMKEKGDIPEGYSVSREKKERFSLILESASTNQTSMYLCASSSLGTGAYEQYFGPGTRLTVT.

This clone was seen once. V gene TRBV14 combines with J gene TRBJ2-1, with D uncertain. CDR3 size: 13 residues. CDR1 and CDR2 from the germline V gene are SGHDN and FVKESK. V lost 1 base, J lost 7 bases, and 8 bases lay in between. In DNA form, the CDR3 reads TGTGCCAGCAGCCAAGGGAAATGGAATGAGCAGTTCTTC. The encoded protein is CASSQGKWNEQFF.

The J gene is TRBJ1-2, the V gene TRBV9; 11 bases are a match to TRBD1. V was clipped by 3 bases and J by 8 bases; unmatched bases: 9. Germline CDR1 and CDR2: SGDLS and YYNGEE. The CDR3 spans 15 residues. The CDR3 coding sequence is TGTGCCAGCAGCGCACCCCAGGACAGGGGGCCAGGCTACACCTTC. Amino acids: CASSAPQDRGPGYTF.

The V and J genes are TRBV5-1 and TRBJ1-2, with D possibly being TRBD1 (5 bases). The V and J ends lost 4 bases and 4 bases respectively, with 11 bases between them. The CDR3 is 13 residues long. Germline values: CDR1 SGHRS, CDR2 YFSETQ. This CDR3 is CASSGDGAYGYTF. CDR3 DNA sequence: TGCGCCAGCAGCGGGGACGGGGCCTATGGCTACACCTTC. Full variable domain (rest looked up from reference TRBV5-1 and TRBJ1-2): KAGVTQTPRYLIKTRGQQVTLSCSPISGHRSVSWYQQTPGQGLQFLFEYFSETQRNKGNFPGRFSGRQFSNSRSEMNVSTLELGDSALYLCASSGDGAYGYTFGSGTRLTVV.

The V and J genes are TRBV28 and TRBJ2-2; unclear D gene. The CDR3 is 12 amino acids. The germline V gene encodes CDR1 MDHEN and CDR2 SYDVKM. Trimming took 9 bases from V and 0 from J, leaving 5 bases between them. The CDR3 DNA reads TGTGCCAGTAGGGCGAACACCGGGGAGCTGTTTTTT. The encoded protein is CASRANTGELFF.

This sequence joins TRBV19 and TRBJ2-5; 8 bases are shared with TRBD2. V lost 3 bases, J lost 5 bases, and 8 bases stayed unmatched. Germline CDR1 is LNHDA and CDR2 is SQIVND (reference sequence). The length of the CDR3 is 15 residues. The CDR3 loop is CASSMSGGGGETQYF. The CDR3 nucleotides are TGTGCCAGTAGTATGTCGGGAGGGGGAGGGGAGACCCAGTACTTC.

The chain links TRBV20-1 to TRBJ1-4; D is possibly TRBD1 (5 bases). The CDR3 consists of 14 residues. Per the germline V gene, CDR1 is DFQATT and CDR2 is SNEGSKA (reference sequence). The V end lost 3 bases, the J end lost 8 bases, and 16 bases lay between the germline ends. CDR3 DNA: TGCAGTGCTAGTCAAGGGGACCTAGAAGAAAAACTGTTTTTT. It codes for CSASQGDLEEKLFF.

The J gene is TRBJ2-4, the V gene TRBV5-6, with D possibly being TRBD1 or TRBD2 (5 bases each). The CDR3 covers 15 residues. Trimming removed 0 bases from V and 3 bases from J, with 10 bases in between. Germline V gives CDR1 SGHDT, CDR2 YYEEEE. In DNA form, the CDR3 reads TGTGCCAGCAGCTTGGTGGGGGTGGGCAAAAACATTCAGTACTTC. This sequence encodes CASSLVGVGKNIQYF.

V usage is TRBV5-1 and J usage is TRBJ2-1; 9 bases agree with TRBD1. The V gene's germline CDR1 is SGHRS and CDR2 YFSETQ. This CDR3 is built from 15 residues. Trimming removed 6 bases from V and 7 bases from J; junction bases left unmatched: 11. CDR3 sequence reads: CASTGTQTGGNEQFF. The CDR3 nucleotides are TGCGCCAGCACCGGAACACAGACAGGGGGTAATGAGCAGTTCTTC. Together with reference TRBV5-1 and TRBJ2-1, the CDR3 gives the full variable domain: KAGVTQTPRYLIKTRGQQVTLSCSPISGHRSVSWYQQTPGQGLQFLFEYFSETQRNKGNFPGRFSGRQFSNSRSEMNVSTLELGDSALYLCASTGTQTGGNEQFFGPGTRLTVL.

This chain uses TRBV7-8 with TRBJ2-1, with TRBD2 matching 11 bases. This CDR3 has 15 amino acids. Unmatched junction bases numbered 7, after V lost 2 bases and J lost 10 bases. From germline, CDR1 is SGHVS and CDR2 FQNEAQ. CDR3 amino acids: CASSLRVAGGGEQFF. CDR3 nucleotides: TGTGCCAGCAGCTTACGAGTAGCGGGAGGGGGGGAGCAGTTCTTC.

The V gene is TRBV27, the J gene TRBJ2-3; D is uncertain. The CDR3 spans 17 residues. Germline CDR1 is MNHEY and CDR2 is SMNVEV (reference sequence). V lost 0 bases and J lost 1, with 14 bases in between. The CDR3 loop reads CASSLSPGGTGTDTQYF. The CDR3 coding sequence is TGTGCCAGCAGTTTATCGCCGGGCGGAACAGGCACAGATACGCAGTATTTT.

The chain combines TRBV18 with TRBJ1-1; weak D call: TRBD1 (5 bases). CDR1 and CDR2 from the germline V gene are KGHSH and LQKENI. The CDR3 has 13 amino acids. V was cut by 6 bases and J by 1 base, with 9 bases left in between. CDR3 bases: TGTGCCAGCTCCCAAGGGGAGAACACTGAAGCTTTCTTT. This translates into CASSQGENTEAFF. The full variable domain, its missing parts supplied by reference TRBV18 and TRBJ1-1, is NAGVMQNPRHLVRRRGQEARLRCSPMKGHSHVYWYRQLPEEGLKFMVYLQKENIIDESGMPKERFSAEFPKEGPSILRIQQVVRGDSAAYFCASSQGENTEAFFGQGTRLTVV.

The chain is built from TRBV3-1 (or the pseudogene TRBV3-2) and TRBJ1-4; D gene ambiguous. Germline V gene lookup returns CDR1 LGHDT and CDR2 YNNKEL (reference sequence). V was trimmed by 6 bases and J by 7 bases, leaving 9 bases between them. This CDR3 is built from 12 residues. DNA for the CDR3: TGTGCCAGCAGTTACCCGGGTGAAAAACTGTTTTTT. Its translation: CASSYPGEKLFF.

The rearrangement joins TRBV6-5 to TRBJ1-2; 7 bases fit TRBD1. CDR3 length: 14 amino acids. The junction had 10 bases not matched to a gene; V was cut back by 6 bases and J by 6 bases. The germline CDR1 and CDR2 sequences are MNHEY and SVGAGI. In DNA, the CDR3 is TGTGCCAGCAGCCTTACGACAGGGTTCAATGGCTACACCTTC. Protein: CASSLTTGFNGYTF.